The 14 T cell receptor beta chains listed next were all sequenced from one sample in a study of molecular identifiers for immune sequencing clone quantification (dated by TCRdb to the late 2010s). Library generation was performed with PCR. Sequencing was carried out with a NextSeq 500. TCRdb passed the public sequencing reads through fastp at Q25 and MiXCR, retaining productive beta sequences. Records with the same CDR3 protein are collapsed into one entry carrying the most frequent genes and DNA. For this sample there are about half a million distinct CDR3 sequences; under 30% appear just once. The ten largest clones represent roughly 0.79% of the sample. The sequenced sample consisted of naive CD8+ T cells from blood, with Jurkat cell RNA spiked in. The cell subset or site label of this sample denotes: FACS-sorted CD8+CD4-CCR7+CD45RA+ naive T cells. These receptors all stem from a human donor in good health. Some libraries in this study had Jurkat cell RNA spiked in.

With regard to this clonotype: At one boundary the junction diverges from the germline segment, which might be a read error. The V call is TRBV12-5, the J call TRBJ2-1; TRBD2 agrees at 7 bases. The CDR3 runs 17 residues. Per the germline V gene, CDR1 is LGHNT and CDR2 is FRNRAP. CDR3 nucleotides: TGTGCTAGTGGTCCGCCTATACAGCGGGATATCTACAGTGAGCAGTTCTTC. Amino acids: CASGPPIQRDIYSEQFF.

A note on this clonotype: A much larger clone lies one base from this, so it may be a read error. Here the CDR3 omits its conserved ending phenylalanine or tryptophan, so a read error is the likely source. The chain employs TRBV4-1 and TRBJ2-7; 8 bases are a match to TRBD1. This CDR3 is built from 14 residues. The germline gives CDR1 MGHRA, CDR2 YSYEKL. Trimming took 0 bases from V and 7 from J; bases not matched to a gene: 5. The CDR3 here is CASSQDGQGSEQYL. Here the CDR3 DNA reads TGCGCCAGCAGCCAAGATGGACAGGGTAGTGAGCAGTACCTC.

This clonotype occurred a few times. The chain employs TRBV11-2 and TRBJ2-1; 9 nucleotides agree with TRBD1. The CDR3 contains 16 residues. Germline CDR1 SGHAT, CDR2 FQNNGV. V lost 1 base and J lost 7; bases outside the gene matches: 8. CDR3 nucleotide sequence: TGTGCCAGCAGCTTAGGTTACACAGGGGGCTCGAATGAGCAGTTCTTC. Residues: CASSLGYTGGSNEQFF.

As regards this clonotype: Given a much more abundant clone one base away, this may be a read error. The rearrangement links TRBV4-2 to TRBJ1-1, with a possible D match to TRBD1 (5 bases). The CDR3 is 14 residues long. The germline V gene has CDR1 LGHNA and CDR2 YNFKEQ. Here the CDR3 reads CASSQDGVDTAAFF. The CDR3 bases are TGTGCCAGCAGCCAAGACGGGGTGGACACTGCAGCTTTCTTT.

This sequence joins TRBV9 and TRBJ2-7, with D perhaps matching TRBD2 (6 bases). The V and J ends lost 3 bases and 3 bases respectively, with 13 bases between them. Germline-derived CDR1 and CDR2 are SGDLS and YYNGEE. The CDR3 has 14 residues. In DNA, the CDR3 is TGTGCCAGCAGCGCTAGCGTGAGCTACTACGAGCAGTACTTC. Translation gives CASSASVSYYEQYF.

This clonotype appeared many times. The chain is built from TRBV7-9 and TRBJ2-7; 8 bases are a match to TRBD2. This CDR3 region has 13 residues. J lost 7 bases, V lost 1 base, and 3 bases had no gene match. Looked up from germline, CDR1 is SEHNR and CDR2 is FQNEAQ (reference sequence). The CDR3 DNA sequence: TGTGCCAGCAGCTTAGTGAGCGGGAGTGAGCAGTACTTC. Encoded protein: CASSLVSGSEQYF. Based on the CDR3 plus reference TRBV7-9 and TRBJ2-7, the full variable domain is DTGVSQNPRHKITKRGQNVTFRCDPISEHNRLYWYRQTLGQGPEFLTYFQNEAQLEKSRLLSDRFSAERPKGSFSTLEIQRTEQGDSAMYLCASSLVSGSEQYFGPGTRLTVT.

The chain joins TRBV4-1 to TRBJ1-1; no definite D call. CDR1 MGHRA and CDR2 YSYEKL come from the germline V gene. V was pared by 0 bases and J by 7 bases, with 3 bases between. The CDR3 covers 11 residues. Written as DNA, the CDR3 is TGCGCCAGCAGCCAAGATGGTGAAGCTTTCTTT. This gives the protein CASSQDGEAFF.

This clonotype has ten or more counts. J is TRBJ2-1 and V is TRBV29-1; D not certain. The CDR3 has 11 residues. Germline V CDR1 and CDR2: SQVTM, ANQGSEA. The V end was cut by 7 bases, the J end by 6 bases, with 10 bases between. The DNA for the CDR3 is TGCAGCGCTGTCCCCGGCAATGAGCAGTTCTTC. Protein sequence: CSAVPGNEQFF.

The chain uses TRBV29-1 and TRBJ1-2; tentatively, D is TRBD1 (5 bases). The V end was cut by 1 base, the J end by 4 bases, with 22 bases between. CDR3 length: 17 residues. From germline, CDR1 is SQVTM and CDR2 ANQGSEA. Here the CDR3 reads CSVEAQGTDYSRYGYTF. CDR3 coding DNA: TGCAGCGTTGAAGCTCAAGGGACCGACTATTCCCGCTATGGCTACACCTTC.

In the case of this clonotype: A much more abundant neighbour one base away suggests this may be a read error. The gene calls are TRBV5-6 and TRBJ1-5; 7 bases fit TRBD1. The CDR3 length is 15 residues. Germline values: CDR1 SGHDT, CDR2 YYEEEE. The CDR3 DNA is TGTGCCAGCAGTGAGAGGGGGCTAAGCAATCAGCCCCTGCATTTT. It translates to CASSERGLSNQPLHF. The variable domain in full, completed from reference TRBV5-6 and TRBJ1-5, reads DAGVTQSPTHLIKTRGQQVTLRCSPKSGHDTVSWYQQALGQGPQFIFQYYEEEERQRGNFPDRFSGHQFPNYSSELNVNALLLGDSALYLCASSERGLSNQPLHFGDGTRLSIL.

This clonotype turned up a few times. The chain links TRBV6-2 or TRBV6-3 to TRBJ2-7; D assignment may be TRBD1 or TRBD2 (5 bases each). Germline V gene data show CDR1 as MNHEY and CDR2 as SVGEGT. This CDR3 is 15 amino acids long. V lost 5 bases and J lost 0, with 14 bases in between. CDR3 in amino acids: CASSLTGLPSYEQYF. In DNA form, the CDR3 reads TGTGCCAGCAGTCTAACAGGACTCCCCTCCTACGAGCAGTACTTC.

In the case of this clonotype: At one boundary the junction diverges from the germline segment, which might be a read error. V and J are TRBV29-1 and TRBJ2-3, with D tentatively TRBD1 or TRBD2 (5 bases each). The CDR3 is made up of 15 amino acids. From germline, CDR1 is SQVTM and CDR2 ANQGSEA. The DNA of the CDR3 is TGCAGCGTTGAAGGGGGGATATCTAGCACAGGTACGCAGTATTTT. It specifies CSVEGGISSTGTQYF.

The chain employs TRBV12-5 and TRBJ2-7, with 7 bases aligning to TRBD1. The CDR3 extends over 13 amino acids. J was trimmed by 3 bases and V by 6 bases; bases with no gene match: 5. Germline assignment: CDR1 LGHNT and CDR2 FRNRAP. The CDR3 DNA reads TGTGCTAGTGGCGCCGGGGACAGCTACGAGCAGTACTTC. This encodes CASGAGDSYEQYF. Together with reference TRBV12-5 and TRBJ2-7, the CDR3 gives the full variable domain: DARVTQTPRHKVTEMGQEVTMRCQPILGHNTVFWYRQTMMQGLELLAYFRNRAPLDDSGMPKDRFSAEMPDATLATLKIQPSEPRDSAVYFCASGAGDSYEQYFGPGTRLTVT.

Concerning this clonotype: One end of the junction varies from germline; a read error may be responsible. The rearrangement uses TRBV27 and TRBJ2-1; 13 nucleotides line up with TRBD2. The germline V gene encodes CDR1 MNHEY and CDR2 SMNVEV (reference sequence). The CDR3 totals 15 residues. The CDR3 protein is CASSHGLAGVGEQFF. DNA for the CDR3: TGCGCCAGCAGCCACGGACTAGCGGGAGTGGGTGAGCAGTTCTTC.